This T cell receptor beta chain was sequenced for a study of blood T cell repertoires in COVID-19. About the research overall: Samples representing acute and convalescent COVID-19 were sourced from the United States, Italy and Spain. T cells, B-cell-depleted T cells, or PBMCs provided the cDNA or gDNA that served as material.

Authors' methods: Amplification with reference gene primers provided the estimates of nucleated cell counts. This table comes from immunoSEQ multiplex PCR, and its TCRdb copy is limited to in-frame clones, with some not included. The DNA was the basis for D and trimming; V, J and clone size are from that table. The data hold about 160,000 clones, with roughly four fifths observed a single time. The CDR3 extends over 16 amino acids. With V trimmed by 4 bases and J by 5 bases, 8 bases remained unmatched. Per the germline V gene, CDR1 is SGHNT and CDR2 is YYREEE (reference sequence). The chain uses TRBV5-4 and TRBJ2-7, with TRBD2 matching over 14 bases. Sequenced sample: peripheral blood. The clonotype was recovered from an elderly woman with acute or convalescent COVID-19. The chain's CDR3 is CASSLTETSGGDEQYF. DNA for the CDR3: TGTGCCAGCAGCCTGACCGAGACTAGCGGGGGGGACGAGCAGTACTTC.